There are many counts of the clone carrying this T cell receptor (beta chain). The target antigen is unknown. This sample is part of a study of post-analysis software for immune sequencing data. As for the study in general: The study covered relapsing-remitting, secondary progressive and progressive-relapsing courses of multiple sclerosis. Study conclusions and caveats: Patients had higher frequencies than controls of four to six TRBV segments, including TRBV5-6, TRBV5-1 and TRBV20-1. Normalized Chao1 diversity was significantly lower in multiple sclerosis patients than in controls. The F measure placed samples prepared in the same batch into strongly shared clusters.

V lost 9 bases and J lost 4; bases outside the gene matches: 17. The CDR3 has 16 residues. Germline V gene data show CDR1 as LGHNA and CDR2 as YNFKEQ. The library was made from cDNA and included unique molecular identifiers. Each CDR3 protein is one row after TCRdb ran MiXCR on the PCR reads. The data contain 180,000 or so distinct CDR3 sequences, approximately 28% of them seen just once; the ten biggest clones take up approximately 3%. The receptor was isolated from a girl aged 2-17 years with multiple sclerosis. The specimen was blood. The chain links TRBV4-2 to TRBJ2-5; 7 nucleotides agree with TRBD1. The chain's CDR3 is CASSKGVQGRGETQYF. CDR3 sequence (DNA): TGTGCCAGTAGCAAAGGGGTACAGGGGAGAGGAGAGACCCAGTACTTC.